This T cell receptor beta chain was documented in a study of cytomegalovirus exposure and HLA in healthy donors (dated by TCRdb to about 2017). For context, the study as a whole: In an earlier analysis of 587 of the donors, less than 350 Gb of sequence data and approximately 120 million unique TCR beta sequences from about 190 million T cells were reported. About 280 gigabases of sequencing data and 91 million or so unique TCR sequences made up an early release that covered about 640 HLA-typed donors. Of the roughly 400 genotyped donors, approximately 83% fell in the genetic ancestry cluster associated with self-reported Caucasian donors. The study aimed to test whether cataloging public T cell receptors could reveal signatures of past pathogen exposure. Using immunosequencing, the study profiled T cell repertoires from 666 subjects and related those repertoires to cytomegalovirus serostatus. Besides the first cohort of under 700 subjects, a separate validation cohort made up of 120 or so different subjects was used. To predict cytomegalovirus infection status, the study combined high-throughput TCR immunosequencing, statistical association of individual TCRs with disease status, and machine learning. In a later analysis, previously published TCR beta repertoires from several hundred donors were re-analyzed and high-resolution HLA genotyping was added so that TCR occurrence patterns could be studied. Rather than drawing on any new phenotypic data, the later analysis identified candidate immune exposures from TCR beta sequences and the way those sequences occurred across donors. In an earlier analysis of about 590 of the donors, high-throughput TCR beta sequencing was used to judge whether each TCR beta V gene segment behaved as functional or pseudogenic. Alongside the repertoire data, information on donor age, sex, ethnicity and CMV serostatus was compiled. Genome-wide SNP genotypes for about 65% of the roughly 670 donors were used in a later genetic analysis, which treated that subset as a discovery cohort. Every repertoire in the discovery cohort had been generated on one and the same sequencing platform. HLA typing included class I and class II loci at four-digit resolution. The number of donors typed differed by locus, with roughly 620-640 for A, B, C, DRB1 and DQB1, more than 500 for DQA1, 600 to 610 for DPA1, and under 490 for DPB1. Four to six DR-DQ haplotypes were handled as single units for association and clustering, since linkage in the cohort was strong. On average, roughly 240,000 unique TCR beta nucleotide sequences were sequenced per donor among more than 350 genotyped donors of the cohort, with roughly 18% of those sequences being non-productive.

The cohort consisted of some 730 healthy bone marrow donors. At the time of sampling, every cohort member was nominally healthy, though immune exposures that went unrecorded were likely present. The donor tested CMV seronegative, placing the donor among the 350 or so seronegative members of the cohort. Each donor provided a peripheral blood sample, and peripheral blood mononuclear cells were used for TCR beta sequencing. Genomic DNA extraction from the blood cell samples was performed with the Qiagen DNeasy Blood Extraction Kit. To note about this clone: Its specific antigen is unknown. Base-call qualities are not available, and no considerably larger clone is one nucleotide away.

Library preparation was by the immunoSEQ multiplex PCR assay. A mixture of 60 forward primers for TCR Vbeta segments and 13 reverse primers for TCR Jbeta segments was used in the multiplex PCR. The CDR3 region of rearranged TCR beta genes was amplified from genomic DNA by a multiplex PCR assay. The Illumina HiSeq System was used to sequence the amplified TCR beta libraries as 87-base-pair reads. The source study handled its data this way. In a later analysis, some 80 million unique TCR beta chains were counted across the 650 to 750 repertoires, and about 10 million of these chains were shared by at least two donors. A nearest-neighbor algorithm error-corrected the raw reads and collapsed the reads into unique sequences, merging closely related sequences to remove PCR and sequencing errors. CDR3 sequences were aligned to IMGT reference sequences to assign V, D and J gene segments. For a sequence to be retained, at least a six-nucleotide match to both a V gene segment and a J gene segment was required. A rearrangement counted as productive if the CDR3 had no stop codons and remained in frame with V and J, and every other rearrangement counted as non-productive. CDR3 was defined by IMGT convention, running from the second conserved V-encoded cysteine to the conserved J-encoded phenylalanine. The earlier analysis of more than 450 of the donors excluded sequences that lacked an unambiguous match to a single V gene segment. An earlier analysis of a few hundred of the donors called V segments functional above 56.7% productive rearrangements and segregating when the between-donor standard deviation exceeded 5%. A statistical classification framework was built to diagnose cytomegalovirus status from the catalog of TCR beta chain sequences. In a later analysis, V and J genes were assigned by comparing TCR nucleotide sequences against IMGT/GENE-DB human TR gene sequences. In a later analysis, CDR3 sequences and most-parsimonious VDJ recombination scenarios were assigned using the TCRdist pipeline. In a later analysis, each TCR beta chain was defined by its CDR3 amino acid sequence together with its V-gene family, and reads lacking a unique V-gene family were excluded. A later analysis removed over 500 highly shared, low-generation-probability nucleotide sequences to deal with suspected cross-contamination and a sequencing artifact. In a later analysis, a clonal expansion index for each public chain was calculated from normalized within-repertoire ranks of inferred template counts. In a later analysis, generation probabilities were computed using a VDJ recombination model fitted to out-of-frame rearrangements, and the results were checked against IGoR. A later analysis scored TCR-TCR, TCR-HLA and TCR-CMV co-occurrence with hypergeometric tests, applying a repertoire-size bias correction to TCR pairs. A later analysis estimated false discovery rates by permuting HLA or CMV assignments 20 times. In a later analysis, co-occurring TCRs were grouped with DBSCAN, and TCRdist sequence similarity was added when clustering was performed within HLA-allele-positive subsets. Co-occurrence clustering excluded repertoires with fewer than 30,000 or more than 120,000 public chains, plus five with anomalous nucleotide sharing. Sourced from immuneACCESS, this table was stored by TCRdb with only in-frame sequences that have V and J called. A share of the clones is absent; for the studies checked, an unresolved V gene accounts for under half, and the remainder has no known explanation. V and J calls plus clone size are reproduced from that table; the DNA served to infer D and trimming. The sample profile shows some 60,000 clones; about 87% of them were found once. The leading ten clones occupy roughly 1.5% of the sample.

Cut back by 5 bases and 1 base, the V and J ends lie 14 bases apart. Taken from the germline V gene, the CDR1 and CDR2 loops are MDHEN and SYDVKM. The CDR3 starts with the cysteine, ends with the phenylalanine, and has 15 residues. The read is trimmed to its CDR3 DNA, 45 bases read in frame from base 1. On the study overall, not on this receptor specifically: Immune exposure information for the cohort was limited to CMV serostatus. In a later analysis, HLA-associated TCR beta chains showed more clonal expansion and lower generation probabilities than non-associated chains that were equally common. Compared with the approximately 670-donor mean, donors in an Asian-associated ancestry cluster had fewer N-insertions in productive TCRs, according to a later genetic analysis. In a later analysis, several top co-occurrence clusters were reported to appear linked to parvovirus B19, influenza, CMV and Epstein-Barr virus. The classifier was reported to diagnose cytomegalovirus status with high specificity and sensitivity in both the original cohort and the validation cohort. Because counts were too low, fewer than 20 rarely observed V segments, including chromosome 9 orphons, were excluded from the earlier analysis of 500 to 700 of the donors. Correlated functional status among segregating V segments might be attributable to linkage disequilibrium, but an unknown experimental factor could not be ruled out. A later analysis found that most CMV-associated TCR beta chains appeared HLA-restricted, with HLA associations seemingly driven largely by CMV exposure. In an earlier analysis of about 540 of the donors, most TCR beta V segments were observed in productive rearrangements about 90% or about 30% of the time, broadly matching IMGT annotations. A further reported finding was that TCR beta sequences accurately predicted the HLA-A and HLA-B alleles for most subjects in the first cohort. An association between a missense DCLRE1C variant and V-gene and J-gene trimming of TCR beta chains was found in a later genetic analysis and replicated in an independent cohort. According to a later analysis, TCR association rates differed among HLA loci, with DRB1 alleles showing the most associated TCRs and HLA-C alleles showing the fewest. A total of 164 TCR beta chains were listed by the study as associated with cytomegalovirus. Some IMGT-functional V segments, including TRBV6-2 and TRBV6-3, could not be told apart with the 87-base-pair reads, so those segments were excluded. Because HLA typing was unavailable for some donors at each locus, only the typed subset was used in association tests. It was suggested by the authors that the approach could potentially be generalized to other disease states and immunological phenotypes. Across donors, most TCR sequences were observed very rarely, whereas some public TCRs were present in many individuals. In this cohort, only TCR beta chains were sequenced, and detectable features were limited by the absence of alpha or paired-chain data. The sequencing pipeline was judged likely to have produced a cluster of highly shared sequence variants as a technical artifact. In vitro tests confirmed that three of the cytomegalovirus-associated TCR beta chains recognize cytomegalovirus antigens. The presence/absence analyses assumed that sequencing depth was roughly uniform across donors, and that assumption may not be true. In a later analysis, 15,000 to 20,000 TCR beta sequences were associated with specific HLA alleles at a false discovery rate of 0.05. When HLA alleles, especially DR and DQ, strongly co-occurred, TCR associations were difficult to assign to individual alleles.

The chain is encoded by TRBV28 joined to TRBJ1-1; the D gene cannot be named for sure. Input material: PBMCs. The TCR sequence derives from a man aged 18 to 35 in good health and CMV-seronegative. The DNA sequence is given as TGTGCCAGCAGTGGGAGATCTGGGAGGAACACTGAAGCTTTCTTT. Translated, it gives CASSGRSGRNTEAFF.